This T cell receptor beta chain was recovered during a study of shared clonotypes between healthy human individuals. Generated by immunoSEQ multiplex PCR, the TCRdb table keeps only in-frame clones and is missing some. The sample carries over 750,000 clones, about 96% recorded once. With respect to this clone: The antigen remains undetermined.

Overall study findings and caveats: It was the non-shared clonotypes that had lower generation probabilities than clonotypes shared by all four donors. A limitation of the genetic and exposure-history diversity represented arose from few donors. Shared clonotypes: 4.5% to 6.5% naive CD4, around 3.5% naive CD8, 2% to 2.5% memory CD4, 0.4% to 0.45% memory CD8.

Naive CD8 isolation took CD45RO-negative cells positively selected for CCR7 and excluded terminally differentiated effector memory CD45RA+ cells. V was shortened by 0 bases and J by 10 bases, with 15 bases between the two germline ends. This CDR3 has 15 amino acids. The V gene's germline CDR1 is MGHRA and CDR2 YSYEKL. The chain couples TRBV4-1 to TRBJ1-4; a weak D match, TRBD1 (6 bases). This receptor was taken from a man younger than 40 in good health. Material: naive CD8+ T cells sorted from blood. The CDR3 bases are TGCGCCAGCAGCCAAGATGGGGGAGGGGGAGGAAAACTGTTTTTT. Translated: CASSQDGGGGGKLFF.